The 26 T cell receptor beta chains reported below all come from one sample, sequenced in a study of T-cell reconstitution after alpha-beta-depleted transplantation in children. Unique molecular identifiers featured in how the TCRbeta library was prepared. Each CDR3 protein gets one entry after TCRdb re-called the PCR reads with MiXCR. The sample shows more than 200,000 distinct CDR3 sequences, 9.7% of them seen only once. Sequenced here: PBMCs from the stem cell graft donor, sampled from the stem cell graft. The receptors were sampled from a human donor who donated a stem cell graft to a child with SCID.

This clonotype was counted at least ten times. The rearrangement uses TRBV20-1 and TRBJ2-3; D is ambiguous. This CDR3 is built from 14 residues. CDR1 is DFQATT, CDR2 SNEGSKA, per germline (reference sequence). Trimming cost V 2 bases and J 1 base, with 10 bases left between them. The CDR3 loop reads CSARTRRGTDTQYF. CDR3 DNA: TGCAGTGCTAGAACCCGAAGAGGCACAGATACGCAGTATTTT.

This clonotype came up many times. The chain couples TRBV7-8 to TRBJ1-2; possible D gene TRBD1, 5 bases. The CDR3 has 14 amino acids. From germline, CDR1 is SGHVS and CDR2 FQNEAQ. With 1 base removed from V and 8 bases from J, the gap between germline ends came to 14 bases. The CDR3 sequence: CASSLDIPKGGYTF. The CDR3 region has the DNA TGTGCCAGCAGCTTAGACATCCCCAAGGGGGGCTACACCTTC.

This clonotype has at least ten counts. V usage is TRBV20-1 and J usage is TRBJ1-1, with TRBD1 matching 10 bases. The CDR3 is made up of 16 amino acids. The germline CDR1 and CDR2 sequences are DFQATT and SNEGSKA (reference sequence). V lost 0 bases to trimming and J lost 5 bases; unmatched junction nucleotides: 9. Here the CDR3 DNA reads TGCAGTGCTAGAGATTTGCGGACAGGGGGGGCGACTGAAGCTTTCTTT. This codes for CSARDLRTGGATEAFF.

The table lists this clonotype with many counts. This CDR3 is CASDDPDGDYGYTF. CDR3 nucleotide sequence: TGTGCCAGTGATGACCCCGACGGGGACTATGGCTACACCTTC. The chain has TRBV19 and TRBJ1-2; D is uncertain. This CDR3 region has 14 residues. Germline CDR1 is LNHDA and CDR2 is SQIVND (reference sequence). Between the trimmed V and J ends, which lost 8 bases and 3 bases, there was a span of 16 bases.

This clonotype was recorded many times. The rearrangement joins TRBV12-3 or TRBV12-4 to TRBJ2-1, with a weak D call TRBD1 (6 bases). The length of the CDR3 is 20 residues. V lost 1 base to trimming and J lost 4 bases, with 26 bases between them. The chain's CDR3 is CASSLVGRGIGIEGYNEQFF. CDR3 coding DNA: TGTGCCAGCAGTTTAGTCGGCAGGGGTATAGGGATAGAGGGGTACAATGAGCAGTTCTTC.

This clonotype showed up many times. The chain couples TRBV12-3 or TRBV12-4 to TRBJ1-4; D possibly corresponds to TRBD1 (6 bases). The CDR3 spans 14 residues. Trimming removed 1 base at V and 8 bases at J, with 11 bases between. DNA of the CDR3: TGTGCCAGCAGTTTAGTAGGGGGGGGCGAAAAACTGTTTTTT. Protein sequence: CASSLVGGGEKLFF.

This clonotype was found many times. The CDR3 protein is CASSQDTLAVKETQYF. The CDR3 coding sequence is TGTGCCAGCAGCCAAGATACACTAGCGGTGAAGGAGACCCAGTACTTC. The genes are TRBV4-2 and TRBJ2-5, with TRBD2 matching 8 bases. J lost 5 bases, V lost 0 bases, and 8 bases had no gene match. The germline gives CDR1 LGHNA, CDR2 YNFKEQ. This CDR3 region has 16 residues.

V gene TRBV7-6 combines with J gene TRBJ1-3; D is unclear. V was cut by 5 bases and J by 3 bases, with 8 bases left in between. CDR3 length: 13 amino acids. Germline V gene sequence: CDR1 SGHVS, CDR2 FNYEAQ. CDR3 coding DNA: TGTGCCAGCAGCGGAGCGAATGGAAACACCATATATTTT. This encodes CASSGANGNTIYF.

A note on this clonotype: A much larger clone is a single base away; this may be a read error. The chain is built from TRBV12-3 or TRBV12-4 and TRBJ2-1; perhaps TRBD1 as D (5 bases). This CDR3 has 11 amino acids. The CDR3 DNA reads TGTGCCAGCAGGCCTAGGGGTGAGCAGCTCTTC. Encoded protein: CASRPRGEQLF.

There are a few counts of this clonotype. Sequence at one end of the junction differs from germline and may be a read error. The chain is built from TRBV27 and TRBJ1-2; D perhaps matches TRBD1 (6 bases). CDR3 size: 15 residues. Germline CDR1 MNHEY, CDR2 SMNVEV (reference sequence). The DNA of the CDR3 is TGTGCCAGCAGTTTAAGGGGGGCGGGTGACTATGGCGACACCTTC. Protein sequence: CASSLRGAGDYGDTF.

As concerns this clonotype: A much more abundant neighbour one base away suggests this may be a read error. The chain joins TRBV7-2 to TRBJ2-5, with TRBD1 identical over 8 bases. CDR1 SGHTA and CDR2 FQGNSA come from the germline V gene. This CDR3 has 15 amino acids. The CDR3 here is CASSSRQGLWETQHF. CDR3 coding DNA: TGTGCCAGCAGCTCTAGACAGGGGCTGTGGGAGACCCAGCACTTC.

As to this clonotype: A single base separates this from a much larger clone, so it may be a read error. The CDR3, as DNA: TGCAGTGCGAGGAGCGGGGAGGCCTACCATGAGCAGTTCTTC. Translation: CSARSGEAYHEQFF. The J gene is TRBJ2-1, the V gene TRBV20-1; 7 bases are a match to TRBD2. The length of the CDR3 is 14 residues. Germline CDR1 reads DFQATT; CDR2 reads SNEGSKA (reference sequence).

This clonotype was detected a few times. This chain links TRBV2 with TRBJ2-7; D ambiguous. Germline V gene sequence: CDR1 SNHLY, CDR2 FYNNEI. Trimming pared 5 bases from V and 2 bases from J, leaving 7 bases between. The CDR3 covers 12 residues. The CDR3 DNA reads as TGTGCCAGCAGTCCCCTCGCCTACGAGCAGTACTTC. Translation: CASSPLAYEQYF. Full variable domain (outside the CDR3, taken from reference TRBV2 and TRBJ2-7): EPEVTQTPSHQVTQMGQEVILRCVPISNHLYFYWYRQILGQKVEFLVSFYNNEISEKSEIFDDQFSVERPDGSNFTLKIRSTKLEDSAMYFCASSPLAYEQYFGPGTRLTVT.

V and J are TRBV30 and TRBJ1-5; D is perhaps TRBD1 (6 bases). CDR3 length: 14 residues. V shed 1 base and J shed 7 bases, with 14 bases lying between them. CDR1 is GTSNPN, CDR2 SVGIG, per germline (reference sequence). CDR3 amino acids: CAWSGVNQGQPQHF. The CDR3 nucleotides are TGTGCCTGGAGTGGGGTTAACCAGGGGCAGCCCCAGCATTTT.

This clonotype was observed many times. The genes are TRBV9 and TRBJ2-7; no clear D gene. This CDR3 is 18 amino acids long. Trimming pared 4 bases from V and 3 bases from J, leaving 26 bases between. The germline CDR1 and CDR2 sequences are SGDLS and YYNGEE. The CDR3: CASSPNPGIPLKGYEQYF. For the CDR3, the DNA is TGTGCCAGCAGCCCCAACCCTGGGATCCCACTAAAGGGCTACGAGCAGTACTTC.

At least ten counts were recorded for this clonotype. This chain uses TRBV5-1 with TRBJ1-1; TRBD1 agrees at 7 bases. This CDR3 has 17 amino acids. Germline V gene data show CDR1 as SGHRS and CDR2 as YFSETQ. V was pared by 4 bases and J by 3 bases, with 15 bases of the junction left unmatched. The CDR3 spells CASSRSGGLGRDTEAFF. The DNA of the CDR3 is TGCGCCAGCAGCCGTTCAGGGGGACTAGGAAGGGACACTGAAGCTTTCTTT.

The table lists this clonotype with many counts. The CDR3 nucleotides are TGTGCCAGCAGCCCCCGGGCAGGGCAGTCTAACTATGGCTACACCTTC. Translating it yields CASSPRAGQSNYGYTF. The chain combines TRBV5-5 with TRBJ1-2; the D gene is possibly TRBD1 (5 bases). V shed 4 bases and J shed 0 bases, with 16 bases lying between them. CDR1 and CDR2 (germline): SGHKS, YYEKEE (reference sequence). There are 16 residues in the CDR3.

This clonotype has ten or more counts. The gene calls are TRBV5-1 and TRBJ2-3, with TRBD2 as a possible D gene (6 bases). The V and J ends lost 4 bases and 3 bases respectively, with 12 bases between them. The germline CDR1 and CDR2 sequences are SGHRS and YFSETQ. CDR3 length: 14 residues. DNA of the CDR3: TGCGCCAGCAGCCCGGATGGGGGGACAGATACGCAGTATTTT. It yields the protein CASSPDGGTDTQYF.

This clonotype has just a few counts. A junction boundary mismatches the germline segment, possibly from a read error. The chain joins TRBV20-1 to TRBJ2-1; a weak D match, TRBD2 (6 bases). The germline V gene encodes CDR1 DFQATT and CDR2 SNEGSKA (reference sequence). The CDR3 consists of 17 residues. The CDR3, as DNA: TGCTGTGCTAGAGATCAAGGCCCCTCGACTAGGTACAATGAGCAGTTCTTC. It codes for CCARDQGPSTRYNEQFF.

This clonotype was found a few times. The rearrangement uses TRBV20-1 and TRBJ1-1, with TRBD1 as a possible D gene (6 bases). The CDR3 has 13 amino acids. From germline, CDR1 is DFQATT and CDR2 SNEGSKA (reference sequence). V lost 3 bases and J lost 4, with 12 bases in between. CDR3 nucleotide sequence: TGCAGTGCTAGTGCAGGGGTGGGCACTGAAGCTTTCTTT. Protein sequence: CSASAGVGTEAFF.

A word on this clonotype: A much larger clone lies a single base off, so this may be a read error. Likely a read error: the CDR3 ends without its conserved phenylalanine or tryptophan. Here the CDR3 reads CASQEVYNEQFL. DNA of the CDR3: TGCGCCAGCCAGGAAGTTTACAATGAGCAGTTCCTC. The chain employs TRBV5-1 and TRBJ2-1; no definite D call. V gave up 7 bases and J gave up 4 bases, with 9 bases separating them. The length of the CDR3 is 12 residues. Germline V CDR1 and CDR2: SGHRS, YFSETQ.

This clonotype came up many times. This chain links TRBV2 with TRBJ2-7, with D uncertain. V lost 5 bases, J lost 3 bases, and 14 bases lay in between. Germline values: CDR1 SNHLY, CDR2 FYNNEI. The CDR3 is made up of 14 amino acids. This chain's CDR3 is CASSPRALNYEQYF. In nucleotides, the CDR3 is TGTGCCAGCAGTCCCCGGGCCCTCAACTACGAGCAGTACTTC.

This rearrangement joins TRBV2 to TRBJ2-5, with D unresolved. Germline assignment: CDR1 SNHLY and CDR2 FYNNEI. The V gene lost 4 bases and the J gene lost 1 base, with 10 bases spanning the gap. The CDR3 is 14 amino acids. CDR3: CASSAMLLQETQYF. CDR3 DNA sequence: TGTGCCAGCAGTGCGATGCTCCTCCAAGAGACCCAGTACTTC.

This clonotype was counted ten times or more. The genes are TRBV7-2 and TRBJ2-5; D is unresolved. The CDR3 has 15 amino acids. Between the trimmed V and J ends, which lost 1 base and 9 bases, there was a span of 18 bases. Germline CDR1 SGHTA, CDR2 FQGNSA. The CDR3 region is CASSLVSYAPGAQYF. DNA for the CDR3: TGTGCCAGCAGCTTAGTTAGTTACGCCCCTGGGGCCCAGTACTTC.

The chain links TRBV15 to TRBJ1-5, with D possibly matching TRBD1 (5 bases). The germline CDR1 and CDR2 sequences are LNHNV and YYDKDF (reference sequence). With 3 bases removed from V and 5 bases from J, the gap between germline ends came to 20 bases. This CDR3 contains 17 residues. DNA of the CDR3: TGTGCCACCAGCAGGGGGGAGTCAGGGAGAGGGGATCAGCCCCAGCATTTT. Residues: CATSRGESGRGDQPQHF.

This clonotype was recorded at least ten times. This chain uses TRBV5-1 with TRBJ1-4; D is unresolved. This CDR3 spans 15 amino acids. CDR1 is SGHRS and CDR2 is YFSETQ in the germline V gene. With 5 bases removed from V and 8 bases from J, the gap between germline ends came to 19 bases. CDR3 in amino acids: CASRLQLAEAEKLFF. The CDR3 DNA follows: TGCGCCAGCAGGTTGCAGTTAGCGGAGGCCGAAAAACTGTTTTTT.